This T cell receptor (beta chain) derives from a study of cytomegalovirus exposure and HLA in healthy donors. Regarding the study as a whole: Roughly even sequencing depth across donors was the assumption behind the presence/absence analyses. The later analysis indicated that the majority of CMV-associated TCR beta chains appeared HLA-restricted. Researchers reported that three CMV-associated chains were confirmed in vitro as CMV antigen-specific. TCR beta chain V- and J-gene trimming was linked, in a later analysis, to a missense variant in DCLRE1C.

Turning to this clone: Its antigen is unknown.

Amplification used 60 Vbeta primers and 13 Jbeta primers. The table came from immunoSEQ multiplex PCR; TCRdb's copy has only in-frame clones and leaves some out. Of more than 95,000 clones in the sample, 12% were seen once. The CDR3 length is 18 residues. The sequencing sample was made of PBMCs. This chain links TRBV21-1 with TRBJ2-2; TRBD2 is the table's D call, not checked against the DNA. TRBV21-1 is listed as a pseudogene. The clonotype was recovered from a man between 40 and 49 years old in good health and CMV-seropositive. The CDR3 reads CASSKVGAGRANTGELFF. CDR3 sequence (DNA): TGTGCCAGCAGCAAAGTGGGAGCGGGGAGGGCGAACACCGGGGAGCTGTTTTTT.